Following are 22 T cell receptor beta chains from one sample sequenced in a study of blood T cells in healthy people across ages (dated by TCRdb to about 2015). The library was made by 5' RACE. These reads were obtained on an Illumina HiSeq 2500. A second PCR of about 7 to 12 cycles was performed with a sample-barcoded 5' primer and a J-beta primer mix. Using fastp at Q25 and MiXCR, TCRdb reprocessed the public reads and kept productive beta chains. CDR3 protein sequences are deduplicated, and each keeps its most common genes and DNA. This sample lists over a million distinct CDR3 sequences; 59% were detected once. The ten top clones hold roughly 6.3% of the sample. Sequenced material: blood. The source of these receptors is a man in his late teens or twenties in good health.

The gene calls are TRBV5-1 and TRBJ2-7, with D hard to call. Trimming stripped 4 bases from V and 6 bases from J, with 14 bases between. Per the germline V gene, CDR1 is SGHRS and CDR2 is YFSETQ. The CDR3 spans 13 residues. The CDR3 spells CASSVDGWAEQYF. The DNA for the CDR3 is TGCGCCAGCAGCGTGGATGGGTGGGCCGAGCAGTACTTC.

In its sample, this clonotype was seen a few times. The rearrangement links TRBV5-1 to TRBJ2-5; unclear D gene. Gene TRBJ2-7 matches the end of the DNA better, so the J call may be wrong. Germline values: CDR1 SGHRS, CDR2 YFSETQ. There are 13 residues in the CDR3. The CDR3 DNA sequence: TGCGCCAGCAGCTTGGTGGGCCATTACGAGCAGTACTTC. Amino acid sequence: CASSLVGHYEQYF.

This sequence joins TRBV18 and TRBJ2-5, with 9 bases matching TRBD1. The J call may be wrong; the DNA end is better matched by TRBJ2-7. Per germline, CDR1 KGHSH and CDR2 LQKENI. The CDR3 has 15 amino acids. CDR3 sequence (DNA): TGTGCCAGCTCCCTCGGGGAGGGACAGGGCTACGAGCAGTACTTC. This codes for CASSLGEGQGYEQYF.

The genes are TRBV15 and TRBJ2-3, with TRBD2 matching over 14 bases. V gave up 3 bases and J gave up 3 bases; unmatched junction bases: 8. Germline CDR1 reads LNHNV; CDR2 reads YYDKDF (reference sequence). The CDR3 is 18 residues long. CDR3 loop: CATSSLPGLAGVTDTQYF. The CDR3 DNA follows: TGTGCCACCAGCAGCTTACCGGGACTAGCGGGAGTTACAGATACGCAGTATTTT.

J is TRBJ2-5 and V is TRBV4-1; unclear D gene. Deletions cut 1 base from V and 4 bases from J, with 13 bases between. The CDR3 contains 15 residues. CDR1 and CDR2 (germline): MGHRA, YSYEKL. The CDR3 sequence is CASSQGRARVETQYF. CDR3 nucleotides: TGCGCCAGCAGCCAAGGACGGGCAAGGGTAGAGACCCAGTACTTC.

V gene TRBV6-5 combines with J gene TRBJ2-1; tentatively, D is TRBD1 (6 bases). The CDR3 loop spans 16 amino acids. The V end lost 6 bases, the J end lost 1 base, and 16 bases lay between the germline ends. Germline-derived CDR1 and CDR2 are MNHEY and SVGAGI. CDR3 bases: TGTGCCAGCAGCTCAGGGGTGCCGGGGTCCTACAATGAGCAGTTCTTC. It specifies CASSSGVPGSYNEQFF.

V usage is TRBV4-1 and J usage is TRBJ1-4, with a weak D call TRBD1 (6 bases). The CDR3 runs to 16 residues. V dropped 0 bases and J dropped 8 bases, with 16 bases sitting between them. Germline lookup yields CDR1 MGHRA and CDR2 YSYEKL. CDR3 sequence reads: CASSQETSGVWEKLFF. DNA for the CDR3: TGCGCCAGCAGCCAAGAAACATCAGGGGTCTGGGAAAAACTGTTTTTT.

This sequence joins TRBV11-2 and TRBJ2-1; 13 positions match TRBD2. CDR3 length equals 19 residues. J was trimmed by 8 bases and V by 4 bases; bases with no gene match: 17. CDR1 is SGHAT and CDR2 is FQNNGV in the germline V gene. CDR3 sequence (DNA): TGTGCCAGCAGCTCGACCTTTATCGGGACTAGCGGGAAGACTGATGAGCAGTTCTTC. It specifies CASSSTFIGTSGKTDEQFF.

The chain links TRBV6-1 to TRBJ2-3; D gene ambiguous. The CDR3 is made up of 14 amino acids. The germline V and J ends were trimmed by 6 bases and 2 bases, with 12 bases remaining between them. CDR1 is MNHNS, CDR2 SASEGT, per germline. The CDR3 spells CASRFPRDTDTQYF. DNA of the CDR3: TGTGCCAGCAGATTCCCACGAGACACAGATACGCAGTATTTT.

The V call is TRBV9, the J call TRBJ2-7; 11 bases line up with TRBD2. V lost 4 bases to trimming and J lost 3 bases; unmatched junction nucleotides: 6. Germline V gene data show CDR1 as SGDLS and CDR2 as YYNGEE. This CDR3 is 15 amino acids long. In nucleotides, the CDR3 is TGTGCCAGCAGCACACTAGCGGGAGTGTTCTACGAGCAGTACTTC. It yields the protein CASSTLAGVFYEQYF.

The V and J genes are TRBV3-1 and TRBJ2-5, with 9 nucleotides matching TRBD2. Trimming at V came to 5 bases and at J to 4 bases, leaving 14 bases not matched to a gene. This CDR3 is 17 amino acids long. The germline gives CDR1 LGHDT, CDR2 YNNKEL (reference sequence). In DNA form, the CDR3 reads TGTGCCAGCAGCTCAGGAATGGGGCGGGAGGGACGAGAGACCCAGTACTTC. This sequence encodes CASSSGMGREGRETQYF.

The V gene is TRBV25-1, the J gene TRBJ1-4; 7 nucleotides agree with TRBD1. In germline, CDR1 is MGHDK, CDR2 SYGVNS. The V gene end was trimmed by 0 bases and the J gene end by 5 bases; junction bases not matched to a gene: 3. CDR3 length: 15 residues. In DNA, the CDR3 is TGTGCCAGCAGTGAATACGGGACAGCAAATGAAAAACTGTTTTTT. Protein product: CASSEYGTANEKLFF.

The sample holds one count of this clonotype. The chain combines TRBV10-2 with TRBJ2-7, with D perhaps matching TRBD1 or TRBD2 (7 bases each). Trimming shortened V by 8 bases and J by 0 bases, and 17 bases separated the two germline ends. The germline gives CDR1 WSHSY, CDR2 SAAADI. The length of the CDR3 is 15 residues. CDR3 sequence: CASSGGGTSSYEQYF. The DNA for the CDR3 is TGCGCCAGCTCAGGGGGGGGGACTTCCTCCTACGAGCAGTACTTC.

This sequence joins TRBV27 and TRBJ2-4; 12 bases are a match to TRBD1. Matching the DNA end better, TRBJ2-7 makes the J call doubtful. This CDR3 comprises 15 residues. In germline, CDR1 is MNHEY, CDR2 SMNVEV (reference sequence). CDR3 in DNA: TGTGCCAGCCGAATGACCGGGACAGGGGGCGACGAGCAGTACTTC. This codes for CASRMTGTGGDEQYF.

About this clonotype: One end of the junction is discordant with germline, which a read error may explain. The chain recombines TRBV3-1 with TRBJ2-3, with D unclear. The V gene's germline CDR1 is LGHDT and CDR2 YNNKEL (reference sequence). The CDR3 totals 13 residues. The CDR3 protein is CANSQKATDTQYF. CDR3 in DNA: TGTGCCAACAGCCAAAAGGCAACAGATACGCAGTATTTT.

CDR3 loop: CASSIVSGYEQYF. CDR3 DNA sequence: TGTGCCAGCAGTATTGTTAGTGGCTACGAGCAGTACTTC. The chain joins TRBV12-3 or TRBV12-4 to TRBJ2-7, with D hard to call. V was pared by 5 bases and J by 3 bases, with 11 bases between. This CDR3 is 13 amino acids long.

This rearrangement joins TRBV3-1 to TRBJ2-3, with 10 bases that match TRBD2. The CDR3 covers 16 residues. CDR1 and CDR2 from the germline V gene are LGHDT and YNNKEL (reference sequence). Unmatched junction bases numbered 6, after V lost 3 bases and J lost 3 bases. The CDR3 protein is CASSQNLAGATDTQYF. The DNA for the CDR3 is TGTGCCAGCAGCCAGAACCTAGCGGGGGCTACAGATACGCAGTATTTT.

V and J are TRBV4-1 and TRBJ2-2, with 9 bases aligning to TRBD2. The CDR3 sequence is 18 residues long. Unmatched junction bases numbered 10, after V lost 0 bases and J lost 5 bases. Looked up from germline, CDR1 is MGHRA and CDR2 is YSYEKL. CDR3 coding DNA: TGCGCCAGCAGCCAAGATTCGGTAGCGGGAGTCGGGACCGGGGAGCTGTTTTTT. Its translation: CASSQDSVAGVGTGELFF.

The chain is built from TRBV6-5 and TRBJ2-7, with unresolved D. The last part of the DNA fits TRBJ2-5 better; the J call may be wrong. This CDR3 is 14 amino acids long. Germline lookup yields CDR1 MNHEY and CDR2 SVGAGI. The chain's CDR3 is CASSYGSEQETQYF. DNA of the CDR3: TGTGCCAGCAGTTACGGGTCGGAGCAAGAGACCCAGTACTTC.

The chain employs TRBV5-4 and TRBJ1-6; D gene ambiguous. Per the germline V gene, CDR1 is SGHNT and CDR2 is YYREEE (reference sequence). V was shortened by 0 bases and J by 10 bases, with 14 bases between the two germline ends. The CDR3 has 15 residues. The CDR3: CASSLGPGMGSPLHF. The CDR3 DNA follows: TGTGCCAGCAGCTTGGGACCGGGGATGGGATCACCCCTCCACTTT.

Points on this clonotype: One end of the junction fails to match germline, which may point to a read error. This CDR3 is CASGQVRGQQETQYF. CDR3 bases: TGCGCCAGCGGCCAGGTCCGGGGCCAGCAAGAGACCCAGTACTTC. The rearrangement uses TRBV4-1 and TRBJ2-5; D assignment may be TRBD1 or TRBD2 (5 bases each). Germline V lookup: CDR1 MGHRA, CDR2 YSYEKL. The CDR3 length is 15 residues.

This clonotype was seen a few times. The chain combines TRBV7-2 with TRBJ2-5; D unclear. This CDR3 comprises 13 residues. The V end lost 6 bases, the J end lost 1 base, and 9 bases lay between the germline ends. Germline V gives CDR1 SGHTA, CDR2 FQGNSA. This CDR3 reads CASSPLIQETQYF. The DNA of the CDR3 is TGTGCCAGCAGTCCCCTTATCCAAGAGACCCAGTACTTC.